The rows below give T cell receptor beta chains drawn from one sample of a study of cytomegalovirus exposure and HLA in healthy donors. Measured with immunoSEQ multiplex PCR; TCRdb has only the in-frame clones, and not every one. This sample has some 51,000 clones; 75% to 80% occur once, and the top ten carry around 2.4%. Sample: PBMCs. These receptors all come from a female donor in good health and CMV-seronegative. Each CDR3 is given with its conserved first and last residue. A D gene is named only where the DNA matches it firmly.

D	V	J	CDR3
.	TRBV7-9	TRBJ2-1	CSSSLYYNEQFF
.	TRBV27	TRBJ1-5	CASSGGNGNQPQHF
TRBD2	TRBV19	TRBJ2-1	CASSIQSGRPYNEQFF
TRBD1	TRBV5-4	TRBJ2-7	CASSSPWDRSGEQYF
.	TRBV15	TRBJ1-4	CATSSRGEKLFF
TRBD2	TRBV5-6	TRBJ2-1	CASSLIAGPGVNEQFF
.	TRBV2	TRBJ1-2	CASILTGLYGYTF
TRBD2	TRBV11-2	TRBJ2-1	CASSPTSGPPKNEQFF
.	TRBV20-1	TRBJ2-5	CSARVRETQYF
TRBD1	TRBV28	TRBJ2-2	CASSSPRQGGTGELFF
TRBD2	TRBV27	TRBJ2-5	CASSLWTSGSQETQYF
TRBD1	TRBV27	TRBJ2-7	CASSSGGSYEQYF
.	TRBV29-1	TRBJ1-3	CSVDEGGSGNTIYF
TRBD2	TRBV4-3	TRBJ2-1	CASSPGLAGGSYNEQFF
.	TRBV28	TRBJ2-3	CASIPSAGDTQYF
.	TRBV15	TRBJ2-7	CATSKKDSPGVSYEQYF
.	TRBV2	.	CASRLTHLSYEQYF
TRBD2	TRBV7-9	TRBJ2-1	CASSTGLVGGFF
.	TRBV28	TRBJ2-2	CASIGAGTNTGELFF
.	TRBV7-2	TRBJ1-5	CASSLLSGVDQPQHF
.	TRBV5-8	TRBJ2-3	CASSFGAPDTQYF
TRBD2	TRBV4-2	TRBJ2-5	CASSPRGGTQYF
.	TRBV2	TRBJ2-5	CASRMGLKETQYF
.	TRBV27	TRBJ1-5	CASRGWEGRDSNQPQHF
TRBD1	TRBV6-5	TRBJ1-1	CASRTGGDTEAFF
.	TRBV28	TRBJ2-7	CASSILGETYEQYF